The clone carrying this T cell receptor beta chain was picked up a small number of times. This record comes from a study of blood T cell repertoires in COVID-19. Per germline, CDR1 LGHNA and CDR2 YSLEER. There are 13 residues in the CDR3. With 3 bases removed from V and 9 bases from J, the gap between germline ends came to 14 bases. Clones were sequenced by immunoSEQ multiplex PCR, and TCRdb holds only the in-frame ones, with some missing. Altogether more than 140,000 clones are present, 70% to 90% being singletons, with the ten largest covering 1.5% to 1.9%. This sequence originates from a woman aged 60-70 years with acute or convalescent COVID-19. The gene calls are TRBV4-3 and TRBJ1-1; no reliable D call. The sequencing input was peripheral blood. The CDR3 reads CASSQTTGFQAFF. Here the CDR3 DNA reads TGCGCCAGCAGCCAGACGACGGGGTTTCAAGCTTTCTTT.